This T cell receptor (beta chain) was documented in a study of cytomegalovirus exposure and HLA in healthy donors. The study, taken as a whole, reports: Many donors shared some public TCRs, even though most TCR sequences were rare. The authors enumerated roughly 180 TCR beta chains as linked to cytomegalovirus.

Using immunoSEQ multiplex PCR, the repertoire was profiled, and TCRdb retains in-frame clones only, with some absent. Among about 130,000 clones, 80% to 90% were seen once, and the ten largest hold 1.1%. As for this clone: Its antigen is not known.

This receptor was identified in a woman between 18 and 30 years old in good health and CMV-seronegative. Material for sequencing was PBMCs.

The CDR3 is CASSSTSGRPDTQYF. The CDR3 region has the DNA TGCGCCAGCAGCTCGACTAGCGGGAGGCCAGATACGCAGTATTTT. V and J are TRBV5-1 and TRBJ2-3; 13 bases are a match to TRBD2. CDR1 is SGHRS, CDR2 YFSETQ, per germline. With 3 bases clipped from V and 4 bases from J, the junction kept 2 bases outside the gene matches. CDR3 length: 15 amino acids. Using reference TRBV5-1 and TRBJ2-3 for the parts outside the CDR3, the full variable domain is KAGVTQTPRYLIKTRGQQVTLSCSPISGHRSVSWYQQTPGQGLQFLFEYFSETQRNKGNFPGRFSGRQFSNSRSEMNVSTLELGDSALYLCASSSTSGRPDTQYFGPGTRLTVL.